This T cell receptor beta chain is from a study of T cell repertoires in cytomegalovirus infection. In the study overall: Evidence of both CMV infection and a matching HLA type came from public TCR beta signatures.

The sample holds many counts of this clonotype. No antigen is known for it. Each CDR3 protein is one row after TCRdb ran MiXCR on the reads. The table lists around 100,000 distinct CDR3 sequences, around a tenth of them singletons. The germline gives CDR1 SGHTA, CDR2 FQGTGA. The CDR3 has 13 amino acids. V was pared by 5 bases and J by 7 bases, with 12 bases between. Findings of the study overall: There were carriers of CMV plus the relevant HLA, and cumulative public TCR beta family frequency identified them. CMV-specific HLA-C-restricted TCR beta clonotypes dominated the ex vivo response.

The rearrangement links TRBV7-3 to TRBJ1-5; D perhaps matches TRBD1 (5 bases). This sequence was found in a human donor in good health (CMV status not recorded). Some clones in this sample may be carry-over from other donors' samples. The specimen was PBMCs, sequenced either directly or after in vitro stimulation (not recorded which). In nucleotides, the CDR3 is TGTGCCAGCAGCCTGGGGGGTGGACAGCCCCAGCATTTT. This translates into CASSLGGGQPQHF. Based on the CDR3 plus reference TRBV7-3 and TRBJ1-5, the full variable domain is GAGVSQTPSNKVTEKGKYVELRCDPISGHTALYWYRQSLGQGPEFLIYFQGTGAADDSGLPNDRFFAVRPEGSVSTLKIQRTERGDSAVYLCASSLGGGQPQHFGDGTRLSIL.